This TCR beta chain was recorded in a study of CD8 T cells in Susac syndrome. The CDR3 contains 14 residues. The germline V and J ends were trimmed by 7 bases and 7 bases, with 17 bases remaining between them. RNA amounts of roughly 0.45 to 1 ug underwent reverse transcription with random hexamers. TCRdb re-called the immunoSEQ multiplex PCR reads through MiXCR, storing one row per CDR3 protein. The sample has hundreds of thousands of distinct CDR3 sequences, about 93% seen once. Sequenced: CD4+ T cells from PBMCs. This chain connects TRBV12-3 or TRBV12-4 to TRBJ2-4; D gene ambiguous. This clonotype was sampled from a human donor with multiple sclerosis. CDR3 sequence: CASTPAPLRNIQYF. Written as DNA, the CDR3 is TGTGCCAGCACCCCAGCTCCCTTGCGGAACATTCAGTACTTC.